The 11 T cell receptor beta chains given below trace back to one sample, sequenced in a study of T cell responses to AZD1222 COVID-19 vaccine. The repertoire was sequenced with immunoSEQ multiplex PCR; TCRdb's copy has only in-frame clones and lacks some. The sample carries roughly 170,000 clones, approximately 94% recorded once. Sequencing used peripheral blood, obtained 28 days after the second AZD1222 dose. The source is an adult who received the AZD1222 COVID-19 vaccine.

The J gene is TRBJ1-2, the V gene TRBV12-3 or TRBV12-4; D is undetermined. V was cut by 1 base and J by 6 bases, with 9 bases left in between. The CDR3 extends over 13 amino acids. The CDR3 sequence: CASSLVPPHGYTF. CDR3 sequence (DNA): TGTGCCAGCAGTTTAGTACCCCCTCATGGCTACACCTTC.

Here the CDR3 DNA reads TGTGCCAGCAGCGTAGGACAGACCTATGGCTACACCTTC. It codes for CASSVGQTYGYTF. The J gene is TRBJ1-2, the V gene TRBV9; perhaps TRBD1 as D (5 bases). The germline V gene has CDR1 SGDLS and CDR2 YYNGEE. Trimming took 0 bases from V and 4 from J, leaving 7 bases between them. The CDR3 extends over 13 amino acids.

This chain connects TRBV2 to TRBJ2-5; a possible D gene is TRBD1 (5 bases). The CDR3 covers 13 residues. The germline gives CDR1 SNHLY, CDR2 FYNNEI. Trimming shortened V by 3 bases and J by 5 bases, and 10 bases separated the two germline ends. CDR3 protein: CASSDRGSETQYF. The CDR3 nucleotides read TGTGCCAGCAGTGATAGGGGTTCGGAGACCCAGTACTTC. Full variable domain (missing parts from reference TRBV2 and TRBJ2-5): EPEVTQTPSHQVTQMGQEVILRCVPISNHLYFYWYRQILGQKVEFLVSFYNNEISEKSEIFDDQFSVERPDGSNFTLKIRSTKLEDSAMYFCASSDRGSETQYFGPGTRLLVL.

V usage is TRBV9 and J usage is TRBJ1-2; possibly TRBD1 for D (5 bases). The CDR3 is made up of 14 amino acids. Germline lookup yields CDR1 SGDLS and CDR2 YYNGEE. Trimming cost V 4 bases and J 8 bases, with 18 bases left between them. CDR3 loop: CASSTQGDLEGYTF. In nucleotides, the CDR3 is TGTGCCAGCAGCACCCAGGGTGATCTAGAAGGCTACACCTTC.

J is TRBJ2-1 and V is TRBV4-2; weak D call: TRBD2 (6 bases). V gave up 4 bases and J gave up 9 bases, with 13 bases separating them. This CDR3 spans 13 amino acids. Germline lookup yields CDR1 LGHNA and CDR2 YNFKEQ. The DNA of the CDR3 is TGTGCCAGCAGCCTGGGGACTCTAGGTGAGCAGTTCTTC. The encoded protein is CASSLGTLGEQFF.

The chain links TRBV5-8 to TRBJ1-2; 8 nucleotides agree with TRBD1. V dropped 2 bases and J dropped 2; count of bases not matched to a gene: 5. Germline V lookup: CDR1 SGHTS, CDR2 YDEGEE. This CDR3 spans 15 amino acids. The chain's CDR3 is CASSLDRGVNYGYTF. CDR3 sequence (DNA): TGTGCCAGCAGCTTAGACAGGGGCGTAAACTATGGCTACACCTTC. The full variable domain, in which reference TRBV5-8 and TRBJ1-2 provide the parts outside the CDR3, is EAGVTQSPTHLIKTRGQQATLRCSPISGHTSVYWYQQALGLGLQFLLWYDEGEERNRGNFPPRFSGRQFPNYSSELNVNALELEDSALYLCASSLDRGVNYGYTFGSGTRLTVV.

CDR3 nucleotides: TGCGCCAGCAGCTGGGGGGAGGCCCTCTTGAATGAGCAGTTCTTC. It is translated as CASSWGEALLNEQFF. The rearrangement links TRBV5-1 to TRBJ2-1; D is possibly TRBD2 (6 bases). Germline CDR1 SGHRS, CDR2 YFSETQ. Trimming took off 3 bases at V and 7 bases at J, with 17 bases between the two ends. The CDR3 contains 15 residues.

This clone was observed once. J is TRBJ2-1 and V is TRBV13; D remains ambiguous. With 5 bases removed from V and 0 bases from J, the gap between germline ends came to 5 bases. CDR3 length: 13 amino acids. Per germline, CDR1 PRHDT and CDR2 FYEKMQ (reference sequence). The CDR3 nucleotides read TGTGCCAGCAGCCCCGACTCCTACAATGAGCAGTTCTTC. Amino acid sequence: CASSPDSYNEQFF.

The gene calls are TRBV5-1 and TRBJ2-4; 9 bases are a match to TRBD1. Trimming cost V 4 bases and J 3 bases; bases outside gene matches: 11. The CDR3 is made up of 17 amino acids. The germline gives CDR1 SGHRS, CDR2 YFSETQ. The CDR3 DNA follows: TGCGCCAGCAGCCCGGACAGGGGCGAGATAATCAAAAACATTCAGTACTTC. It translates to CASSPDRGEIIKNIQYF.

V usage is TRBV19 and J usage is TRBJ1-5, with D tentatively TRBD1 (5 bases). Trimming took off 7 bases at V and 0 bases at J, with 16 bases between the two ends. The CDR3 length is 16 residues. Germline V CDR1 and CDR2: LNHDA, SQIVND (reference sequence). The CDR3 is CASIKGHSNSNQPQHF. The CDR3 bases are TGTGCCAGTATCAAAGGACATAGCAATAGCAATCAGCCCCAGCATTTT.

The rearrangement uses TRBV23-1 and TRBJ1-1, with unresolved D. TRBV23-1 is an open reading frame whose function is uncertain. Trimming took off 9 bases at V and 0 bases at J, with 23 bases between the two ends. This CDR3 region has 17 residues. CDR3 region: CARAPTTAPNMNTEAFF. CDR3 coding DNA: TGCGCCAGAGCCCCAACGACCGCTCCCAATATGAACACTGAAGCTTTCTTT.